A single sample gave rise to the 11 T cell receptor beta chains below, sequenced in a study of CD8+CD57+ T cells in acquired aplastic anemia. Profiling of TCR beta VDJ combinations and CDR3 sequences used genomic DNA as template. Each CDR3 protein is one row after TCRdb ran MiXCR on the reads. Of hundreds of thousands of distinct CDR3 sequences in the sample, approximately 33% are singletons; the top ten hold roughly 0.89%. Patients included in sequencing had previously demonstrated CD8+CD57+ cell expansion by flow cytometry. The sequencing sample was made of sorted CD4+, CD8+, or CD8+CD57+ T cells (not recorded which) from PBMCs. The receptors originated from a human donor with aplastic anemia.

For this clonotype: A much larger clone lies a single base off, so this may be a read error. V is TRBV12-3 or TRBV12-4 and J is TRBJ1-5, with 10 bases fitting TRBD1. The CDR3 is made up of 15 amino acids. CDR3: CACSQDGQGDQPQHF. The CDR3 DNA follows: TGCGCCTGCAGCCAAGATGGACAGGGGGATCAGCCCCAGCATTTT.

The chain employs TRBV24-1 and TRBJ2-1; 9 bases map to TRBD2. The germline V gene has CDR1 KGHDR and CDR2 SFDVKD. V trimming: 4 bases; J trimming: 4 bases; junction bases outside the gene matches: 10. The CDR3 covers 17 residues. CDR3 residues: CATSDHPSGTNYNEQFF. In nucleotides, the CDR3 is TGTGCCACCAGTGACCACCCTAGCGGGACTAATTACAATGAGCAGTTCTTC.

This chain links TRBV3-1 with TRBJ2-3, with 9 bases matching TRBD2. The V gene's germline CDR1 is LGHDT and CDR2 YNNKEL (reference sequence). This CDR3 is built from 14 residues. J was trimmed by 0 bases and V by 8 bases; bases with no gene match: 3. Written as DNA, the CDR3 is TGTGCCAGCGCGGGGGGGATTAGCACAGATACGCAGTATTTT. This codes for CASAGGISTDTQYF.

Ten or more counts support this clonotype. The chain has TRBV10-2 and TRBJ2-7, with 8 bases that match TRBD1. Germline-derived CDR1 and CDR2 are WSHSY and SAAADI. The ends lost 10 bases at V and 6 bases at J; junction bases unmatched: 8. This CDR3 is built from 12 residues. The CDR3 DNA reads TGCGCCACCCAGACAGGGGACGGCGAGCAGTACTTC. Its translation is CATQTGDGEQYF.

This clonotype was found many times. The chain uses TRBV7-8 and TRBJ2-3, with a tentative D call TRBD2 (5 bases). V was shortened by 5 bases and J by 6 bases, with 24 bases between the two germline ends. This CDR3 contains 17 residues. Germline CDR1 is SGHVS and CDR2 is FQNEAQ. The CDR3 loop is CASSPSVGRRTRDTQYF. Here the CDR3 DNA reads TGTGCCAGCAGCCCCTCTGTCGGCAGGAGGACGAGGGATACGCAGTATTTT.

This clonotype was counted ten times or more. V gene TRBV20-1 combines with J gene TRBJ2-7, with D possibly matching TRBD2 (5 bases). Trimming removed 0 bases from V and 0 bases from J, with 15 bases in between. Germline-derived CDR1 and CDR2 are DFQATT and SNEGSKA (reference sequence). This CDR3 is 16 amino acids long. CDR3 sequence (DNA): TGCAGTGCTAGAGACGACGCTGGGAGAAGCTCCTACGAGCAGTACTTC. As protein: CSARDDAGRSSYEQYF.

This clonotype was seen repeatedly, ten times or more. The chain employs TRBV7-3 and TRBJ2-3, with 7 nucleotides matching TRBD1. V lost 3 bases to trimming and J lost 5 bases; unmatched junction nucleotides: 2. The CDR3 has 13 amino acids. Germline V gene sequence: CDR1 SGHTA, CDR2 FQGTGA. The DNA for the CDR3 is TGTGCCAGCAGCTTGAGACAGGGAGATACGCAGTATTTT. Translating gives CASSLRQGDTQYF.

This clonotype was picked up many times. The junction shows a germline mismatch at one end, possibly a read error. J is TRBJ2-7 and V is TRBV5-1; 9 nucleotides line up with TRBD1. The CDR3 loop spans 13 amino acids. In germline, CDR1 is SGHRS, CDR2 YFSETQ. In nucleotides, the CDR3 is TGTGCCAGCAGCTCGACAGGGGGCTACGAGCAGTACTTC. Its protein product is CASSSTGGYEQYF.

On this clonotype itself: At one boundary the junction diverges from the germline segment, which might be a read error. The chain couples TRBV7-6 to TRBJ2-5, with TRBD1 as a possible D gene (6 bases). CDR3 length: 15 residues. In germline, CDR1 is SGHVS, CDR2 FNYEAQ. The CDR3 protein is CASSFNTGSQESQYF. The CDR3 DNA sequence: TGTGCCAGCAGCTTTAACACAGGGTCCCAAGAGAGCCAGTACTTC.

The V call is TRBV10-3, the J call TRBJ2-7; TRBD1 aligns across 7 bases. The CDR3 has 14 amino acids. J lost 3 bases, V lost 2 bases, and 4 bases had no gene match. The germline CDR1 and CDR2 sequences are ENHRY and SYGVKD. CDR3 bases: TGTGCCATCAGTGAGGTGGCAGGGGGCTACGAGCAGTACTTC. This sequence encodes CAISEVAGGYEQYF.

This clonotype was counted at least ten times. The chain combines TRBV25-1 with TRBJ1-4, with 7 bases fitting TRBD1. Trimming at V came to 5 bases and at J to 6 bases, leaving 18 bases not matched to a gene. CDR1 and CDR2 from the germline V gene are MGHDK and SYGVNS. The CDR3 is made up of 18 amino acids. CDR3 sequence (DNA): TGTGCCAGCAGTTTCCGGACAGGTCGGGCGGGGCGGTATGAAAAACTGTTTTTT. Its protein is CASSFRTGRAGRYEKLFF.